Described below is a single T cell receptor beta chain sequence and its context. This entry comes from a study of control samples from healthy donors and cancer patients. Germline CDR1 SGDLS, CDR2 YYNGEE. The V segment lost 3 bases and the J segment 8 bases; nucleotides outside the gene matches: 3. This CDR3 spans 14 amino acids. Assay used: immunoSEQ multiplex PCR; TCRdb lists only in-frame clones, some missing. The sample lists around 150,000 clones; roughly 88% were seen once. The receptor comes from a man younger than 35 in good health. The chain carries TRBV9 and TRBJ1-6; TRBD1 aligns across 9 bases. Input material: blood. The CDR3: CASSGGDRDSPLHF. CDR3 nucleotides: TGTGCCAGCAGCGGCGGGGACAGGGATTCACCCCTCCACTTT.